This TCR beta chain was observed in a study of glioma-infiltrating T cells. Using RNA template, CDR3s of TCR alpha and beta were amplified with iRepertoire arm-PCR. For one-step reverse transcription and amplification, 100-400 ng of tissue mRNA or PBMC total RNA was used. Each CDR3 protein gets one entry after TCRdb re-called the multiplex PCR reads with MiXCR. The data hold around 4,100 distinct CDR3 sequences, with about 90% observed a single time. Whole-study findings and limits: Gliomas, especially low-grade, showed above-expected tissue-blood divergence; non-neoplastic patients showed below. CDR3 overlap between tissue and blood was very small.

Trimming took off 3 bases at V and 4 bases at J, with 16 bases between the two ends. Germline V gene sequence: CDR1 LNHNV, CDR2 YYDKDF (reference sequence). The CDR3 is 16 amino acids. A note on this clonotype: As yet, its antigen is unknown. This beta chain is a stray sequence in a library constructed for alpha chains; its clone size is not meaningful.

The rearrangement joins TRBV15 to TRBJ2-1; D tentatively reads TRBD1 or TRBD2 (6 bases each). This receptor was taken from a human donor with low-grade glioma or glioblastoma, undergoing nonglioma brain surgery, or in good health (not recorded which). Specimen: glioma tissue, nonneoplastic brain tissue, or PBMCs (not recorded which). CDR3 protein: CATSRWGRGAYNEQFF. The CDR3 DNA sequence: TGTGCCACCAGCAGGTGGGGGCGGGGCGCGTACAATGAGCAGTTCTTC.